This T cell receptor beta chain is drawn from a study of T cell responses to AZD1222 COVID-19 vaccine. Across the whole study: Pooled in the analysis were second doses at about 4 or about 12 weeks. Whole-study results and caveats: Just 5 to 7 AZD1222 recipients were seropositive at baseline. With two AZD1222 doses given, Spike-specific TCR breadth and depth both rose. In all cases, repertoires were sampled only after the peak T cell response.

Sequenced by immunoSEQ multiplex PCR; TCRdb stores in-frame clones only, minus some. The profile shows some 97,000 clones, more than 75% of them singletons. As concerns this clone: Its target is unknown.

The germline V gene has CDR1 MNHNS and CDR2 SASEGT. The CDR3 spans 16 residues. The V segment lost 1 base and the J segment 5 bases; nucleotides outside the gene matches: 10. The chain uses TRBV6-1 and TRBJ1-2; 7 nucleotides agree with TRBD1. This clonotype originated in an adult in good health. The material sequenced was peripheral blood, taken on day 0 of AZD1222 vaccination. CDR3 coding DNA: TGTGCCAGCAGTGAAGTGGGTAGGGGGCGTAGGTATGGCTACACCTTC. Translation gives CASSEVGRGRRYGYTF.